This T cell receptor (beta chain) originates from a study of beta chain features in type 1 diabetes. Turning to the study itself: Examination spanned around 100,000,000 sorted cells from all samples. Study-wide results and limits: For Type 1 diabetes patients, all four CD4+ subsets carried TCRB CDR3s that were moderately but significantly shorter.

This clone came up a few times. Its specificity is not known. Investigators reverse transcribed all isolated RNA, so they sequenced expressed TCRB transcripts. Here immunoSEQ multiplex PCR was the method, and the copy in TCRdb shows in-frame clones only, minus some. The table lists under 350,000 clones, approximately 24% of them singletons, with around 0.011% in the top ten. The ends lost 4 bases at V and 4 bases at J; junction bases unmatched: 1. The CDR3 consists of 12 residues. CDR1 and CDR2 (germline): GTSNPN, SVGIG (reference sequence). Via the markers CD45RO/CCR7/CD25/CD127/CD95/CD27, stem cell-like memory, regulatory, central memory and naive CD4+ cells were sorted.

V usage is TRBV30 and J usage is TRBJ2-5, with 9 bases lining up with TRBD1. The sequencing input was naive CD4+ T cells from blood. This receptor was identified in a woman younger than 45 with type 1 diabetes. The CDR3 sequence: CAWNRGRETQYF. CDR3 DNA sequence: TGTGCCTGGAACAGGGGGCGAGAGACCCAGTACTTC.